Given below is one TCR beta chain in context. Its target is not known. This specimen comes from a study of long-term antiretroviral therapy in people with HIV. The study, taken as a whole, reports: Following ART, diversity rose but still fell short of transplant donor controls.

An immunoSEQ assay, version v3.0, was performed at survey level. Sequencing was performed with immunoSEQ multiplex PCR; in TCRdb, only in-frame clones are kept and a portion is missing. The sample holds 34,000 or so clones, 85% seen once. Each sample contained roughly 0.95-10 million cryopreserved PBMC, thawed before DNA extraction. There are 17 residues in the CDR3. V was pared by 1 base and J by 0 bases, with 12 bases between. Germline V gene lookup returns CDR1 SEHNR and CDR2 FQNEAQ (reference sequence). J is TRBJ1-4 and V is TRBV7-9; no firm D call. The sequence was obtained from a man aged 18 to 30 with HIV. This sample comprised unsorted PBMCs, obtained about 3.4 years after starting antiretroviral therapy. The CDR3 protein is CASSLEALGTTNEKLFF. The CDR3 coding sequence is TGTGCCAGCAGCTTAGAAGCCCTGGGGACAACTAATGAAAAACTGTTTTTT.